Listed below are T cell receptor beta chains from one sample, sequenced in a study of identifying expanded T cells in peripheral blood. Here immunoSEQ multiplex PCR was the method, and the copy in TCRdb shows in-frame clones only, minus some. The data show approximately 90,000 clones, 86% seen once. Sequenced material: blood. These receptors were obtained from a person aged 18 to 70 in good health. The CDR3 runs from the conserved cysteine through the conserved F or W. A D gene is named only where the DNA matches it firmly. Rows may omit the clone size; those that give it use once, few, many or a size class.

D gene: -; J gene: TRBJ2-7; V gene: TRBV9; clone size: -; CDR3 DNA: TGTGCCAGCAGCGTAGGAGCGGGCCGTAGCACCTACGAGCAGTACTTC; CDR3 protein: CASSVGAGRSTYEQYF
D gene: -; J gene: TRBJ1-5; V gene: TRBV10-3; clone size: -; CDR3 DNA: TGTGCCATCAGTGATGAGTTGGGCCAGCCCCAGCATTTT; CDR3 protein: CAISDELGQPQHF
D gene: -; J gene: TRBJ1-1; V gene: TRBV6-6; clone size: -; CDR3 DNA: TGTGCCAGCAGCTCCACGAGTTCTGAAGCTTTCTTT; CDR3 protein: CASSSTSSEAFF
D gene: -; J gene: TRBJ1-6; V gene: TRBV11-3; clone size: -; CDR3 DNA: TGTGCCAGCAGCGAACCCCTCAGAAATTCACCCCTCCACTTT; CDR3 protein: CASSEPLRNSPLHF
D gene: -; J gene: TRBJ1-2; V gene: TRBV7-8; clone size: once; CDR3 DNA: TGTGCCAGCAGAATGGGACCTAACTATGGCTACACCTTC; CDR3 protein: CASRMGPNYGYTF
D gene: TRBD1; J gene: TRBJ1-5; V gene: TRBV7-2; clone size: -; CDR3 DNA: TGTGCCAGCAGCTCCCTGGGACAGTTGAGCAATCAGCCCCAGCATTTT; CDR3 protein: CASSSLGQLSNQPQHF
D gene: -; J gene: TRBJ2-7; V gene: TRBV7-6; clone size: -; CDR3 DNA: TGTGCCAGCAGCTTGTTAGGGTTAGGGGACGAGCAGTACTTC; CDR3 protein: CASSLLGLGDEQYF
D gene: -; J gene: TRBJ1-3; V gene: TRBV27; clone size: once; CDR3 DNA: TGTGCCAGCAGTTTATATGGGGCGAGTTCCTCTGGAAACACCATATATTTT; CDR3 protein: CASSLYGASSSGNTIYF
D gene: -; J gene: TRBJ2-3; V gene: TRBV5-1; clone size: once; CDR3 DNA: TGCGCCAGCAGCTTAGGGGTAGGCATCACAGATACGCAGTATTTT; CDR3 protein: CASSLGVGITDTQYF
D gene: -; J gene: TRBJ1-6; V gene: TRBV7-9; clone size: few; CDR3 DNA: TGTGCCAGCAGCTTGTACAGTTATAATTCACCCCTCCACTTT; CDR3 protein: CASSLYSYNSPLHF
D gene: -; J gene: TRBJ1-1; V gene: TRBV7-9; clone size: once; CDR3 DNA: TGTGCCAGCAGCTTATTTGACCTAGGGGCGAACACTGAAGCTTTCTTT; CDR3 protein: CASSLFDLGANTEAFF
D gene: -; J gene: TRBJ2-2; V gene: TRBV5-1; clone size: once; CDR3 DNA: TGCGCCAGCAGCACGGGACAGAACACCGGGGAGCTGTTTTTT; CDR3 protein: CASSTGQNTGELFF
D gene: -; J gene: TRBJ2-5; V gene: TRBV5-4; clone size: once; CDR3 DNA: TGTGCCAGCAGCTTGACCGGGTCGGCCCAGTACTTC; CDR3 protein: CASSLTGSAQYF
D gene: -; J gene: TRBJ1-6; V gene: TRBV18; clone size: few; CDR3 DNA: TGTGCCAGCTCCGGGACGAACGGGGTTGGGACACCCCTCCACTTT; CDR3 protein: CASSGTNGVGTPLHF
D gene: -; J gene: TRBJ1-2; V gene: TRBV15; clone size: -; CDR3 DNA: TGTGCCACCAGCAGAGATCGGGGGGGAGAGAACGGCTACACCTTC; CDR3 protein: CATSRDRGGENGYTF
D gene: -; J gene: TRBJ2-6; V gene: TRBV19; clone size: -; CDR3 DNA: TGTGCCAGTAGCTGGACTCCTGGGGCCAACGTCCTGACTTTC; CDR3 protein: CASSWTPGANVLTF
D gene: TRBD2; J gene: TRBJ2-7; V gene: TRBV7-2; clone size: -; CDR3 DNA: TGTGCCAGCAGCCCACTAGCGGGGGTAGGTGAGCAGTACTTC; CDR3 protein: CASSPLAGVGEQYF
D gene: TRBD1; J gene: TRBJ2-2; V gene: TRBV7-9; clone size: -; CDR3 DNA: TGTGCCAGCACCTCCTCGGGACAGGGAGACACCGGGGAGCTGTTTTTT; CDR3 protein: CASTSSGQGDTGELFF
D gene: -; J gene: TRBJ2-3; V gene: TRBV7-2; clone size: once; CDR3 DNA: TGTGCCAGCAGCTACTCCGGGGAGGCAGATACGCAGTATTTT; CDR3 protein: CASSYSGEADTQYF
D gene: -; J gene: TRBJ2-7; V gene: TRBV15; clone size: -; CDR3 DNA: TGTGCCACCAGCTTCCCTGGCGGGGGCAGCGAGCAGTACTTC; CDR3 protein: CATSFPGGGSEQYF
D gene: -; J gene: TRBJ2-7; V gene: TRBV10-3; clone size: -; CDR3 DNA: TGTGCCATCAGTGAGAGGGGGGCGCGCGACGAGCAGTACTTC; CDR3 protein: CAISERGARDEQYF
D gene: -; J gene: TRBJ1-6; V gene: TRBV9; clone size: -; CDR3 DNA: TGTGCCAGCAGCGTAGGGGCAGGTTCACCCCTCCACTTT; CDR3 protein: CASSVGAGSPLHF
D gene: -; J gene: TRBJ1-2; V gene: TRBV20-1; clone size: -; CDR3 DNA: TGCAGTGCTAACTTTAACTATGGCTACACCTTC; CDR3 protein: CSANFNYGYTF
D gene: -; J gene: TRBJ1-1; V gene: TRBV7-2; clone size: -; CDR3 DNA: TGTGCCAGCAGCTTCGGCAGGTGGGGAGATGGGGAAGCTTTCTTT; CDR3 protein: CASSFGRWGDGEAFF
D gene: -; J gene: TRBJ1-5; V gene: TRBV2; clone size: -; CDR3 DNA: TGTGCCAGCAGTCTCAGGGGAACAACTAACAATCAGCCCCAGCATTTT; CDR3 protein: CASSLRGTTNNQPQHF
D gene: -; J gene: TRBJ1-1; V gene: TRBV30; clone size: -; CDR3 DNA: TGTGCCTTGGGGCCGGGACGGAGGGGTACTGAAGCTTTCTTT; CDR3 protein: CALGPGRRGTEAFF
D gene: TRBD2; J gene: TRBJ2-1; V gene: TRBV15; clone size: once; CDR3 DNA: TGTGCCACCAGCAGAGATCGGACTAGCGGGGGTACATACAATGAGCAGTTCTTC; CDR3 protein: CATSRDRTSGGTYNEQFF
D gene: -; J gene: TRBJ1-4; V gene: TRBV30; clone size: -; CDR3 DNA: TGTGCCTGGAGTTCGGACGGAGGGGGTAATGAAAAACTGTTTTTT; CDR3 protein: CAWSSDGGGNEKLFF
D gene: -; J gene: TRBJ1-3; V gene: TRBV28; clone size: -; CDR3 DNA: TGTGCCAGCAGTAAGACCTCTGGAAACACCATATATTTT; CDR3 protein: CASSKTSGNTIYF
D gene: -; J gene: TRBJ1-1; V gene: TRBV6-5; clone size: -; CDR3 DNA: TGTGCCAGCAGTTACCATCGGGATTCCAAGGCTTTCTTT; CDR3 protein: CASSYHRDSKAFF
D gene: -; J gene: TRBJ2-1; V gene: TRBV7-6; clone size: once; CDR3 DNA: TGTGCCAGCAGCTTAGCTCCTAGCTCCTACAATGAGCAGTTCTTC; CDR3 protein: CASSLAPSSYNEQFF
D gene: -; J gene: TRBJ1-2; V gene: TRBV5-1; clone size: -; CDR3 DNA: TGCGCCAGCAGCTTGTTGTCTACAGATTTCTATGGCTACACCTTC; CDR3 protein: CASSLLSTDFYGYTF
D gene: TRBD2; J gene: TRBJ2-3; V gene: TRBV4-3; clone size: -; CDR3 DNA: TGCGCCAGCAGCCAAGAGGCCCTTAGCGGGGGGGCCCGGGATACGCAGTATTTT; CDR3 protein: CASSQEALSGGARDTQYF
D gene: -; J gene: TRBJ1-1; V gene: TRBV11-3; clone size: -; CDR3 DNA: TGTGCCAGCAGCTTAGACTTGTGGGGGTCGGACACTGAAGCTTTCTTT; CDR3 protein: CASSLDLWGSDTEAFF
D gene: TRBD2; J gene: TRBJ2-5; V gene: TRBV18; clone size: -; CDR3 DNA: TGTGCCAGCTCACCCGGGGGGACCCGAGAGACCCAGTACTTC; CDR3 protein: CASSPGGTRETQYF
D gene: TRBD1; J gene: TRBJ1-2; V gene: TRBV6-5; clone size: -; CDR3 DNA: TGTGCCAGCAGTTACTCGACCAGGGGGTATGGCTACACCTTC; CDR3 protein: CASSYSTRGYGYTF
D gene: TRBD1; J gene: TRBJ1-1; V gene: TRBV2; clone size: -; CDR3 DNA: TGTGCCAGCAGTGAAAACCAGGGGGGATCCTATGAAGCTTTCTTT; CDR3 protein: CASSENQGGSYEAFF
D gene: -; J gene: TRBJ1-3; V gene: TRBV5-6; clone size: -; CDR3 DNA: TGTGCCAGCAGCCTCTCCGGGAGTTCTGGAAACACCATATATTTT; CDR3 protein: CASSLSGSSGNTIYF
D gene: TRBD1; J gene: TRBJ2-7; V gene: TRBV5-1; clone size: -; CDR3 DNA: TGCGCCAGCAGCCACTCCGGGACAGGAGAATACGAGCAGTACTTC; CDR3 protein: CASSHSGTGEYEQYF
D gene: TRBD1; J gene: TRBJ2-7; V gene: TRBV14; clone size: -; CDR3 DNA: TGTGCCAGCAGCCAAGGGTTTTTGGGACAGGCGGGCGAGCAGTACTTC; CDR3 protein: CASSQGFLGQAGEQYF
D gene: TRBD2; J gene: TRBJ2-1; V gene: TRBV27; clone size: -; CDR3 DNA: TGTGCCAGCAGTTCGGGGGGATCCTACAATGAGCAGTTCTTC; CDR3 protein: CASSSGGSYNEQFF
D gene: -; J gene: TRBJ1-2; V gene: TRBV7-9; clone size: -; CDR3 DNA: TGTGCCAGCAGCTTATCGGGAGGGGCGTATGGCTACACCTTC; CDR3 protein: CASSLSGGAYGYTF
D gene: -; J gene: TRBJ1-1; V gene: TRBV11-1; clone size: -; CDR3 DNA: TGTGCCAGCAGCTTAGGGCAGGGGTTACTCGCCACTGAAGCTTTCTTT; CDR3 protein: CASSLGQGLLATEAFF
D gene: -; J gene: TRBJ1-2; V gene: TRBV6-5; clone size: -; CDR3 DNA: TGTGCCAGCAGTTCTACAACGGGTCCCTCGAAGGGCGGCTACACCTTC; CDR3 protein: CASSSTTGPSKGGYTF
D gene: TRBD1; J gene: TRBJ2-7; V gene: TRBV10-3; clone size: -; CDR3 DNA: TGTGCCATCAGTGGGGACAGTTGGAGGGAGCAGTACTTC; CDR3 protein: CAISGDSWREQYF
D gene: -; J gene: TRBJ2-2; V gene: TRBV7-2; clone size: -; CDR3 DNA: TGTGCCAGCAGCTTTAGGACCGGGGAGCTGTTTTTT; CDR3 protein: CASSFRTGELFF